This T cell receptor beta chain was profiled in a study of CD8+ T cells in alopecia areata. The CDR3 runs 13 residues. CDR1 GTSNPN and CDR2 SVGIG come from the germline V gene (reference sequence). The trim removed 5 bases at V and 0 bases at J, leaving 3 bases unmatched. RNA was extracted and reverse transcribed into cDNA as the sequencing template. Profiling relied on immunoSEQ multiplex PCR, and the TCRdb table lists in-frame clones only, not all of them. The sample contains 200,000 to 250,000 clones, roughly 66% of which appear only once. Treatment specified: oral pan-JAK inhibitor, 5-10 mg twice daily.

The sample consisted of CD4+ T cells sorted from blood, taken at week 44, from a patient treated with tofacitinib. The V call is TRBV30, the J call TRBJ1-1; 7 bases map to TRBD1. The sequence came from a human donor with alopecia areata. The chain's CDR3 is CAWEGQLNTEAFF. In DNA, the CDR3 is TGTGCCTGGGAGGGACAGTTGAACACTGAAGCTTTCTTT.